Described below is a single T cell receptor beta chain sequence and its context. Its target is unknown. The study separated CD4+ cells into CD45RA+ naive and CD45RA-negative memory subsets. The V gene lost 6 bases and the J gene lost 4 bases, with 19 bases spanning the gap. Germline V gives CDR1 SGHRS, CDR2 YFSETQ. The CDR3 sequence is 15 residues long. Repertoires were generated with immunoSEQ multiplex PCR, while TCRdb's copy carries only in-frame clones and drops some. Here the sample spans about 980,000 clones, 76% being singletons. This sample was included in a study of shared clonotypes between healthy human individuals. Study results and caveats: How much donors shared clonotypes was expected to be affected by sequencing depth.

The TCR was taken from a man younger than 35 in good health. This rearrangement joins TRBV5-1 to TRBJ1-1; possible D gene TRBD1, 6 bases. The sequencing sample was made of memory CD4+ T cells sorted from blood. Documented subset: CD45RA-negative fraction. The CDR3 region has the DNA TGCGCCAGCAACTACCATGGGGGCGAAGGCACTGAAGCTTTCTTT. Amino acids: CASNYHGGEGTEAFF.